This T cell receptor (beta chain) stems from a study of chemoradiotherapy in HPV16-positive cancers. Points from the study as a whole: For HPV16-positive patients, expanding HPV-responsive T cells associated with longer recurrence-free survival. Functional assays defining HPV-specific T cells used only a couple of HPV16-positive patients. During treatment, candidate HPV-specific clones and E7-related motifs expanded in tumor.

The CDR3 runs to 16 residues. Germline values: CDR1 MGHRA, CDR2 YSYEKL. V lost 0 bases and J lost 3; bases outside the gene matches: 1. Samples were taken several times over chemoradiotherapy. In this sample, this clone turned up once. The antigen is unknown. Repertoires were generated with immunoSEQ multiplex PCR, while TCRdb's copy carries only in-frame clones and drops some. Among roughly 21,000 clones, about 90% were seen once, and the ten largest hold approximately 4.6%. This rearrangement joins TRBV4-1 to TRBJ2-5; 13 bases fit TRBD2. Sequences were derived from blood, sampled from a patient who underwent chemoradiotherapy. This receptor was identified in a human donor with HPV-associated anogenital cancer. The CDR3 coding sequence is TGCGCCAGCAGCCAAGATGGACTAGCGGGAGAAGAGACCCAGTACTTC. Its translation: CASSQDGLAGEETQYF.